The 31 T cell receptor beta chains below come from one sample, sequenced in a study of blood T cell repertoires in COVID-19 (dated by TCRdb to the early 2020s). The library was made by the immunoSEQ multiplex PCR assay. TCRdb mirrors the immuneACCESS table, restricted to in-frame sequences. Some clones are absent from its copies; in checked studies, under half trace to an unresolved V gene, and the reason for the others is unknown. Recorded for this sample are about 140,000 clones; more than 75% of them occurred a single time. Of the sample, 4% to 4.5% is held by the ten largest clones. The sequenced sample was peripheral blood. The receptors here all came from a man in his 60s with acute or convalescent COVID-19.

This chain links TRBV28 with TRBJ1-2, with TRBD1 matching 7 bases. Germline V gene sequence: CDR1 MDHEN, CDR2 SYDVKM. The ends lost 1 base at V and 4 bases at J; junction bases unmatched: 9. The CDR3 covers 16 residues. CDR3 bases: TGTGCCAGCAGTTTATCAGACAGGGCCCCGATCTATGGCTACACCTTC. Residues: CASSLSDRAPIYGYTF.

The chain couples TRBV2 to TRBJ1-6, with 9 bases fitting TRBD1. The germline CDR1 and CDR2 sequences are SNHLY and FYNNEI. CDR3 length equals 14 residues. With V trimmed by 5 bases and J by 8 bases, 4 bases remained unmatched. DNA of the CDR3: TGTGCCAGCAGTCCTACAGGGGGCTATTCACCCCTCCACTTT. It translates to CASSPTGGYSPLHF. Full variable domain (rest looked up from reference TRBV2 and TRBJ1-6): EPEVTQTPSHQVTQMGQEVILRCVPISNHLYFYWYRQILGQKVEFLVSFYNNEISEKSEIFDDQFSVERPDGSNFTLKIRSTKLEDSAMYFCASSPTGGYSPLHFGNGTRLTVT.

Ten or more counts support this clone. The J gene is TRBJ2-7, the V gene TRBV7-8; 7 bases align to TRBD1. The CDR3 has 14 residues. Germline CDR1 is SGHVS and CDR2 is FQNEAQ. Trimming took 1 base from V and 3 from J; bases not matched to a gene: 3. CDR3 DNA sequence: TGTGCCAGCAGCTTAGTTACAGGGGACTACGAGCAGTACTTC. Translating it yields CASSLVTGDYEQYF.

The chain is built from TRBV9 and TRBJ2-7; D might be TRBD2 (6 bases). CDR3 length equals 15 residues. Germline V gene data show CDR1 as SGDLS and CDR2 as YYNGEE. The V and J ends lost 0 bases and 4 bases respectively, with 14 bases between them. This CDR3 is CASSVDPGGWYEQYF. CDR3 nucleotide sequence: TGTGCCAGCAGCGTAGATCCAGGAGGGTGGTACGAGCAGTACTTC.

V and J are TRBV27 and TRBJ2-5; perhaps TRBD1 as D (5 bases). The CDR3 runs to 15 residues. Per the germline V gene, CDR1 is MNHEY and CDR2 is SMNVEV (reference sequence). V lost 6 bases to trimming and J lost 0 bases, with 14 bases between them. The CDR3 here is CASSRRQTYQETQYF. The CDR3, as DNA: TGTGCCAGCAGCCGACGACAGACGTACCAAGAGACCCAGTACTTC.

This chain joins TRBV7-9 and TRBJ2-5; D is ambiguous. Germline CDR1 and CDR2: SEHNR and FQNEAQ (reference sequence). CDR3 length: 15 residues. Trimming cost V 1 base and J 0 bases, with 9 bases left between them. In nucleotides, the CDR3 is TGTGCCAGCAGCTTAGACTTGGAGTACCAAGAGACCCAGTACTTC. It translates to CASSLDLEYQETQYF.

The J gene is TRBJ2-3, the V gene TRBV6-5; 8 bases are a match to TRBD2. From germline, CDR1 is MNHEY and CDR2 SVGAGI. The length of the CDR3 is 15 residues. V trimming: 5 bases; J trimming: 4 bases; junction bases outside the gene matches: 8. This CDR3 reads CASSRGLVFADTQYF. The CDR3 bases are TGTGCCAGCAGTAGGGGACTAGTATTCGCAGATACGCAGTATTTT.

The CDR3 spells CSVEDSQRDEQYF. For the CDR3, the DNA is TGCAGCGTTGAAGATAGCCAGCGAGACGAGCAGTACTTC. The V gene is TRBV29-1, the J gene TRBJ2-7; D is unclear. This CDR3 spans 13 amino acids. The germline V and J ends were trimmed by 0 bases and 5 bases, with 11 bases remaining between them. CDR1 and CDR2 (germline): SQVTM, ANQGSEA.

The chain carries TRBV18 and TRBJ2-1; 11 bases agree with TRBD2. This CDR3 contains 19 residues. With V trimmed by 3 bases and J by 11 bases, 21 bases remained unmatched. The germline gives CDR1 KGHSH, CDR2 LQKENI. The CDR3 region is CASSPVTPNSGRALYKQFF. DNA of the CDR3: TGTGCCAGCTCACCTGTTACCCCGAATAGCGGGAGGGCCTTATATAAGCAGTTCTTC.

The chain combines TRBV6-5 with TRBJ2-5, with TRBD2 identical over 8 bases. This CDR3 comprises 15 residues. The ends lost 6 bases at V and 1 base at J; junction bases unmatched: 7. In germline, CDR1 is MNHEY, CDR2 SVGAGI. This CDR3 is CASRLAGALQETQYF. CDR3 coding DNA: TGTGCCAGCAGGCTAGCGGGCGCCCTCCAAGAGACCCAGTACTTC.

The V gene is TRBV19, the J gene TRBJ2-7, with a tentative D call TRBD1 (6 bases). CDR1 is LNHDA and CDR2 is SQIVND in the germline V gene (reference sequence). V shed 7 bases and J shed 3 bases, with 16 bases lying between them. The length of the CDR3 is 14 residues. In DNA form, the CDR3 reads TGTGCCAGTACCCAGGGTCAGGGGAACTACGAGCAGTACTTC. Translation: CASTQGQGNYEQYF. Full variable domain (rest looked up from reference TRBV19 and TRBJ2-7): DGGITQSPKYLFRKEGQNVTLSCEQNLNHDAMYWYRQDPGQGLRLIYYSQIVNDFQKGDIAEGYSVSREKKESFPLTVTSAQKNPTAFYLCASTQGQGNYEQYFGPGTRLTVT.

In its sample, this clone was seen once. CDR3 nucleotides: TGTGCCAGCAGCCAAGTCGGGGGTAACACCGGGGAGCTGTTTTTT. It translates to CASSQVGGNTGELFF. This chain uses TRBV14 with TRBJ2-2; D is perhaps TRBD2 (6 bases). Germline lookup yields CDR1 SGHDN and CDR2 FVKESK. Trimming removed 1 base at V and 2 bases at J, with 8 bases between. CDR3 length: 15 amino acids.

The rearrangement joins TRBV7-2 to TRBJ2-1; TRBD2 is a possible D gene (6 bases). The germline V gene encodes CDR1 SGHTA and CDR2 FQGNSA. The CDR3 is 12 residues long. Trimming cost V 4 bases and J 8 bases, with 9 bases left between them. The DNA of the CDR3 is TGTGCCAGCAGCTCCTCTAGCGATGAGCAGTTCTTC. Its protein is CASSSSSDEQFF.

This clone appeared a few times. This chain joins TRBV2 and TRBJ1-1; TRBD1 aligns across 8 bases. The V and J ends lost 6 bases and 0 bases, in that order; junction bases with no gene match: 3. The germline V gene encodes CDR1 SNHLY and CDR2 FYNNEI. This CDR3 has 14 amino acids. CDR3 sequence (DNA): TGTGCCAGCAGCCCACAGGGGGTGAACACTGAAGCTTTCTTT. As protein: CASSPQGVNTEAFF.

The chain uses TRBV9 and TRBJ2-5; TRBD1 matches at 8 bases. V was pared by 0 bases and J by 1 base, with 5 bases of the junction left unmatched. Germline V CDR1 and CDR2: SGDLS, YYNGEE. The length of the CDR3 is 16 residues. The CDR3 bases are TGTGCCAGCAGCGTAGGAACGACAGGGGCCCAAGAGACCCAGTACTTC. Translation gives CASSVGTTGAQETQYF.

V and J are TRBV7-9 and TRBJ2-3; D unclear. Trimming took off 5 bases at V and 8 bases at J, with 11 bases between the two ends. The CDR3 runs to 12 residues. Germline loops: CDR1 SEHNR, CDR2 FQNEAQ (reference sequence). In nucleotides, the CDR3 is TGTGCCAGCAGCACGGAGTTGGCTACGCAGTATTTT. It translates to CASSTELATQYF.

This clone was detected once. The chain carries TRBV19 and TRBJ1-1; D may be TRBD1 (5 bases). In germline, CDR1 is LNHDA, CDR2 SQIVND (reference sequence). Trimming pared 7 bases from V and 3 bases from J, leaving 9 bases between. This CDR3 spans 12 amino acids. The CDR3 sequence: CASNSGYTEAFF. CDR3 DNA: TGTGCCAGTAACTCAGGGTACACTGAAGCTTTCTTT.

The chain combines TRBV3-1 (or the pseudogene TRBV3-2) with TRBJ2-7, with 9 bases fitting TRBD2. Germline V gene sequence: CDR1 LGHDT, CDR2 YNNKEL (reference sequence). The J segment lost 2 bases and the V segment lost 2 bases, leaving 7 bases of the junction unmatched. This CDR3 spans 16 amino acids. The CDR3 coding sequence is TGTGCCAGCAGCCAAAAGAGCGGGAGGCTTACCTACGAGCAGTACTTC. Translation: CASSQKSGRLTYEQYF.

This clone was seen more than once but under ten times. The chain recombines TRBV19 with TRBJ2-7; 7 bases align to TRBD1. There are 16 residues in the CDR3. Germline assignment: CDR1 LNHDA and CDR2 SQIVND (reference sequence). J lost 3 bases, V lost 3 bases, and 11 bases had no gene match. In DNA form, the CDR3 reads TGTGCCAGTAGTATCCTTTCACAGGGGTCCGTCTACGAGCAGTACTTC. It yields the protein CASSILSQGSVYEQYF.

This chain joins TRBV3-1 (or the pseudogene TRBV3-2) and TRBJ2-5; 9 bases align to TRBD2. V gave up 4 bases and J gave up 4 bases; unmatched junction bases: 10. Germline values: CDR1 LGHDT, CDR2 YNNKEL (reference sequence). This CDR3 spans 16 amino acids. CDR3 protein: CASSPWGSGSLETQYF. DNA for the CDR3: TGTGCCAGCAGCCCGTGGGGTAGCGGGAGTTTAGAGACCCAGTACTTC.

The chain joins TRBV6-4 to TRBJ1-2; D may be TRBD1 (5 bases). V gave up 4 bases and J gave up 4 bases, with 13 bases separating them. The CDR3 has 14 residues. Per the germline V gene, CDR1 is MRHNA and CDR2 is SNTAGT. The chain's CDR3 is CASSAGGSGYGYTF. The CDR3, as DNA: TGTGCCAGCAGTGCGGGGGGGTCTGGCTATGGCTACACCTTC.

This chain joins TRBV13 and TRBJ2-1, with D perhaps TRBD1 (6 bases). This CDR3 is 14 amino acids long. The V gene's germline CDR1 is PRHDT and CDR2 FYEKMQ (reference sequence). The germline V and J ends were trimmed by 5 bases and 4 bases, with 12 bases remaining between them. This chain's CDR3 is CASSPRTEYNEQFF. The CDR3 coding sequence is TGTGCCAGCAGCCCCAGGACAGAATACAATGAGCAGTTCTTC.

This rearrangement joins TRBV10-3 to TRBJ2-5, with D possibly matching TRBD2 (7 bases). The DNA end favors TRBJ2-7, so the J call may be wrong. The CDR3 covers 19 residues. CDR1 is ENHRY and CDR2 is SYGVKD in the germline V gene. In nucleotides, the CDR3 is TGTGCCATCAGTGAGTCCTGGGGGACCACCGGGGGGCCGGGCTACGAGCAGTACTTC. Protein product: CAISESWGTTGGPGYEQYF.

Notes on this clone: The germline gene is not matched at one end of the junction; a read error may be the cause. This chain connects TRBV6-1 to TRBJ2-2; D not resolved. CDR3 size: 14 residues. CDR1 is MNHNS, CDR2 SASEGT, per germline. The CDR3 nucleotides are TGTGCCAGCAGGGAAGCGCCGAGCACCGGGGAGCTGTTTTTT. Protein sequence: CASREAPSTGELFF.

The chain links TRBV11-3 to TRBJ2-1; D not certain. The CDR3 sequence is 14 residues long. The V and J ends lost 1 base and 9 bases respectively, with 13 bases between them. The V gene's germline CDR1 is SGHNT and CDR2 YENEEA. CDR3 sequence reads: CASSLAGFQTEQFF. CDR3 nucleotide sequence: TGTGCCAGCAGCTTAGCGGGTTTCCAGACTGAGCAGTTCTTC.

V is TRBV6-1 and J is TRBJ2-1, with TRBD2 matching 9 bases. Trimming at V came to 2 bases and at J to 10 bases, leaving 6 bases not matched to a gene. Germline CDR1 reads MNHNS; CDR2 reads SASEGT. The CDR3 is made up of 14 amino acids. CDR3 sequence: CASSEIAGGGEQFF. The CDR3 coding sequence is TGTGCCAGCAGTGAAATTGCGGGAGGGGGGGAGCAGTTCTTC.

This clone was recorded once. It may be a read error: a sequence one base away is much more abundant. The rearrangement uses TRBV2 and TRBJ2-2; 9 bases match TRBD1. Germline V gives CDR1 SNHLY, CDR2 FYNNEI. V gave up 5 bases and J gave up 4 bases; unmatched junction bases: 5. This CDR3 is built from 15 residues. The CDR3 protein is CASSTGTGSTGELFF. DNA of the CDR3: TGTGCCAGCAGTACCGGGACAGGGAGCACCGGGGAGCTGTTTTTT.

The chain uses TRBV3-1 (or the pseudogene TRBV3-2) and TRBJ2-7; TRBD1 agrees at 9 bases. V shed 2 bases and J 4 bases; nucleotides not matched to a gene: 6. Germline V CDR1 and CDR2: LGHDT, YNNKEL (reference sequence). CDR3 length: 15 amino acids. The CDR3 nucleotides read TGTGCCAGCAGCCAAAGGGGACAGGGCCGATACGAGCAGTACTTC. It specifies CASSQRGQGRYEQYF.

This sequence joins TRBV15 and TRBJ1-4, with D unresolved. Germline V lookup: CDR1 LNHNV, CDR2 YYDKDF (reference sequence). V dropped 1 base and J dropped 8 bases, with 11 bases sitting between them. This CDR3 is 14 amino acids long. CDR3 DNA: TGTGCCACCAGCAGAGTACAGCCGGGGGAAAAACTGTTTTTT. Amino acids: CATSRVQPGEKLFF. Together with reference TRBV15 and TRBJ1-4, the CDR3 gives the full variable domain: DAMVIQNPRYQVTQFGKPVTLSCSQTLNHNVMYWYQQKSSQAPKLLFHYYDKDFNNEADTPDNFQSRRPNTSFCFLDIRSPGLGDTAMYLCATSRVQPGEKLFFGSGTQLSVL.

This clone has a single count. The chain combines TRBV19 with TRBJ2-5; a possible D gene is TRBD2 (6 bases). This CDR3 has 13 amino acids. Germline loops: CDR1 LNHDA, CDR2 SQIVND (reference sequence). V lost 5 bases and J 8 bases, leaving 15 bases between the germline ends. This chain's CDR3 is CASSVGTGYTQYF. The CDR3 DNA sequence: TGTGCCAGTAGTGTAGGGACTGGGTATACCCAGTACTTC.

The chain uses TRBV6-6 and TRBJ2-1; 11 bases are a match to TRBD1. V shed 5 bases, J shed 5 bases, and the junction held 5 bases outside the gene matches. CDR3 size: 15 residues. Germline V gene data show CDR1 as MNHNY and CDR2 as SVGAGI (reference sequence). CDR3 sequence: CASSRDRGRDNEQFF. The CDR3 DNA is TGTGCCAGCAGTCGGGACAGGGGGAGAGACAATGAGCAGTTCTTC.